The 32 T cell receptor beta chains below come from one sample, sequenced in a study of PD-1 blockade in classical Hodgkin lymphoma. All trial patients relapsed after autologous stem cell transplantation. Sequencing used immunoSEQ multiplex PCR; TCRdb keeps in-frame clones, though not all of them. In the table there are around 28,000 clones, 70% of which are singletons. The sequencing used peripheral blood mononuclear cells (PBMCs), collected before the second cycle of nivolumab. The receptors were sampled from a human donor with classical Hodgkin lymphoma.

Within the sample, this clone is large (0.1 to 1%). This chain connects TRBV19 to TRBJ2-6; 8 positions agree with TRBD1. This CDR3 has 16 residues. Germline values: CDR1 LNHDA, CDR2 SQIVND (reference sequence). V dropped 6 bases and J dropped 0; count of bases not matched to a gene: 4. The CDR3 sequence: CASRRTGPSGANVLTF. The CDR3, as DNA: TGTGCCAGTAGACGGACAGGGCCCTCTGGGGCCAACGTCCTGACTTTC.

The rearrangement links TRBV19 to TRBJ1-2; 10 nucleotides match TRBD1. Germline V CDR1 and CDR2: LNHDA, SQIVND (reference sequence). CDR3 length: 16 amino acids. The trim removed 3 bases at V and 6 bases at J, leaving 10 bases unmatched. In DNA, the CDR3 is TGTGCCAGTAGTATGCTGACAGGGGGCTATCTTCATGGCTACACCTTC. This gives the protein CASSMLTGGYLHGYTF.

The chain recombines TRBV2 with TRBJ1-5, with 7 bases that match TRBD1. The CDR3 is 14 amino acids. Looked up from germline, CDR1 is SNHLY and CDR2 is FYNNEI. V lost 7 bases and J lost 1; bases outside the gene matches: 4. For the CDR3, the DNA is TGTGCCAGCACGGTGACAGGGAGCAATCAGCCCCAGCATTTT. It translates to CASTVTGSNQPQHF.

The rearrangement links TRBV11-2 to TRBJ2-7; TRBD1 aligns across 9 bases. V was pared by 5 bases and J by 0 bases, with 5 bases of the junction left unmatched. There are 15 residues in the CDR3. Germline CDR1 SGHAT, CDR2 FQNNGV. The CDR3 reads CASSASTGGSYEQYV. Here the CDR3 DNA reads TGTGCCAGCAGCGCCTCGACAGGGGGCTCCTACGAGCAGTACGTC.

A note on this clone: The junction and the germline gene differ at one end; a read error may be behind it. The chain joins TRBV5-6 to TRBJ2-1, with TRBD2 matching over 10 bases. In germline, CDR1 is SGHDT, CDR2 YYEEEE. CDR3 size: 15 residues. CDR3 nucleotides: TGTGCCAGCAGAGCAGCGGGAGGGCCTTTGAATGAGCGGTTCTTC. This codes for CASRAAGGPLNERFF.

The rearrangement links TRBV7-9 to TRBJ2-1; D remains unclear. The V end was cut by 8 bases, the J end by 3 bases, with 11 bases between. This CDR3 contains 13 residues. CDR1 SEHNR and CDR2 FQNEAQ come from the germline V gene (reference sequence). The CDR3 here is CASDRALYNEQFF. CDR3 DNA sequence: TGTGCCAGCGATAGGGCTCTCTACAATGAGCAGTTCTTC.

This clone was counted only a few times. This chain joins TRBV4-3 and TRBJ1-5; TRBD1 might be the D (5 bases). V dropped 0 bases and J dropped 2 bases, with 8 bases sitting between them. The CDR3 is made up of 15 amino acids. CDR1 is LGHNA and CDR2 is YSLEER in the germline V gene. CDR3 bases: TGCGCCAGCAGCCAAGAAGAGGGACGCAATCAGCCCCAGCATTTT. Amino acid sequence: CASSQEEGRNQPQHF.

The genes are TRBV18 and TRBJ2-1; either TRBD1 or TRBD2 may fit D (5 bases each). The germline CDR1 and CDR2 sequences are KGHSH and LQKENI. V was cut by 3 bases and J by 0 bases, with 12 bases left in between. The CDR3 sequence is 16 residues long. The CDR3 here is CASSPPGPSSYNEQFF. The CDR3 DNA reads as TGTGCCAGCTCACCCCCGGGACCCAGCTCCTACAATGAGCAGTTCTTC.

This sequence joins TRBV7-9 and TRBJ2-4, with 9 bases aligning to TRBD2. The CDR3 is 17 residues long. V lost 3 bases, J lost 2 bases, and 8 bases stayed unmatched. CDR1 SEHNR and CDR2 FQNEAQ come from the germline V gene (reference sequence). The CDR3 sequence: CASSFIAGALSKNIQYF. The DNA of the CDR3 is TGTGCCAGCAGCTTTATAGCGGGAGCCCTATCCAAAAACATTCAGTACTTC.

The chain combines TRBV6-5 with TRBJ2-1; 8 nucleotides match TRBD2. The CDR3 has 15 amino acids. Germline loops: CDR1 MNHEY, CDR2 SVGAGI. V was clipped by 6 bases and J by 8 bases; unmatched bases: 12. The CDR3 nucleotides read TGTGCCAGCAGCATACGGGAGGGCAGGAACCATGAGCAGTTCTTC. Residues: CASSIREGRNHEQFF.

This clone has just a few counts. The chain couples TRBV6-5 to TRBJ1-6; D ambiguous. The CDR3 contains 12 residues. V was cut by 2 bases and J by 9 bases, with 5 bases left in between. Germline CDR1 is MNHEY and CDR2 is SVGAGI. The CDR3 DNA reads TGTGCCAGCAGTTACAGAGGTTCACCCCTCCACTTT. Translation: CASSYRGSPLHF.

This rearrangement joins TRBV2 to TRBJ2-2; D is possibly TRBD1 (6 bases). Germline lookup yields CDR1 SNHLY and CDR2 FYNNEI. V lost 4 bases and J lost 1, with 13 bases in between. This CDR3 comprises 16 residues. The CDR3 loop is CASSGVGTRNTGELFF. The CDR3 bases are TGTGCCAGCAGTGGGGTCGGGACAAGGAACACCGGGGAGCTGTTTTTT.

This clone was seen only once. V gene TRBV28 combines with J gene TRBJ1-4; possibly TRBD1 for D (5 bases). Germline V CDR1 and CDR2: MDHEN, SYDVKM. This CDR3 has 14 residues. Deletions cut 5 bases from V and 11 bases from J, with 18 bases between. In DNA, the CDR3 is TGTGCCAGCAGTCTCCCGGTTGGGGGATACAAACTGTTTTTT. As protein: CASSLPVGGYKLFF.

The chain carries TRBV19 and TRBJ2-7; 7 bases are shared with TRBD2. With 6 bases clipped from V and 0 bases from J, the junction kept 8 bases outside the gene matches. CDR3 length: 15 amino acids. The germline V gene has CDR1 LNHDA and CDR2 SQIVND (reference sequence). This chain's CDR3 is CASSTTGGSSYEQYF. The CDR3, as DNA: TGTGCCAGTAGCACCACCGGGGGGAGCTCCTACGAGCAGTACTTC.

V is TRBV10-3 and J is TRBJ2-1, with 11 nucleotides matching TRBD2. CDR1 is ENHRY, CDR2 SYGVKD, per germline. V trimming: 2 bases; J trimming: 7 bases; junction bases outside the gene matches: 7. The CDR3 covers 16 residues. The CDR3 nucleotides are TGTGCCATCAGTGAGAGTATAGCGGGAGGGTGGAATGAGCAGTTCTTC. Its translation: CAISESIAGGWNEQFF.

V is TRBV30 and J is TRBJ2-1; the match to TRBD2 covers 9 bases. Trimming at V came to 4 bases and at J to 5 bases, leaving 6 bases not matched to a gene. Germline V CDR1 and CDR2: GTSNPN, SVGIG (reference sequence). This CDR3 has 14 residues. CDR3 in amino acids: CAWTRGLAHNEQFF. The CDR3, as DNA: TGTGCCTGGACCCGGGGACTAGCTCACAATGAGCAGTTCTTC.

This clone appeared a few times. The chain combines TRBV19 with TRBJ1-5, with D unclear. Germline CDR1 LNHDA, CDR2 SQIVND (reference sequence). The V and J ends lost 8 bases and 6 bases respectively, with 11 bases between them. The CDR3 has 12 residues. CDR3 in DNA: TGTGCCAGTTCCTTCATTGGTCAGCCCCAGCATTTT. Its protein is CASSFIGQPQHF. Combining the CDR3 with reference TRBV19 and TRBJ1-5 gives the whole variable domain DGGITQSPKYLFRKEGQNVTLSCEQNLNHDAMYWYRQDPGQGLRLIYYSQIVNDFQKGDIAEGYSVSREKKESFPLTVTSAQKNPTAFYLCASSFIGQPQHFGDGTRLSIL.

The V and J genes are TRBV6-1 and TRBJ2-3, with D perhaps TRBD2 (5 bases). Between the trimmed V and J ends, which lost 2 bases and 3 bases, there was a span of 18 bases. There are 17 residues in the CDR3. From germline, CDR1 is MNHNS and CDR2 SASEGT. The CDR3 coding sequence is TGTGCCAGCAGTGAAACGAATCAGAGGGCTAGAACAGATACGCAGTATTTT. Its translation is CASSETNQRARTDTQYF.

There are a few counts of this clone. The rearrangement joins TRBV7-9 to TRBJ2-3; either TRBD1 or TRBD2 may fit D (5 bases each). The CDR3 has 13 amino acids. From germline, CDR1 is SEHNR and CDR2 FQNEAQ (reference sequence). With 4 bases removed from V and 4 bases from J, the gap between germline ends came to 9 bases. The CDR3 spells CASSSKGPDTQYF. The CDR3, as DNA: TGTGCCAGCAGCTCTAAGGGACCAGATACGCAGTATTTT.

V and J are TRBV7-2 and TRBJ2-2; no reliable D call. The CDR3 consists of 12 residues. Trimming took off 3 bases at V and 3 bases at J, with 2 bases between the two ends. Per the germline V gene, CDR1 is SGHTA and CDR2 is FQGNSA. Written as DNA, the CDR3 is TGTGCCAGCAGCTTTGACACCGGGGAGCTGTTTTTT. Protein sequence: CASSFDTGELFF.

The chain joins TRBV7-2 to TRBJ2-2, with TRBD1 as a possible D gene (5 bases). This CDR3 spans 16 amino acids. The germline V gene encodes CDR1 SGHTA and CDR2 FQGNSA. V lost 1 base and J 1 base, leaving 10 bases between the germline ends. CDR3 region: CASSLEGVVNTGELFF. CDR3 sequence (DNA): TGTGCCAGCAGCTTAGAAGGGGTAGTGAACACCGGGGAGCTGTTTTTT.

The gene calls are TRBV4-3 and TRBJ2-2; maybe TRBD2 (5 bases). Germline CDR1 LGHNA, CDR2 YSLEER. V gave up 1 base and J gave up 3 bases, with 12 bases separating them. This CDR3 comprises 16 residues. The CDR3 loop reads CASSQVAIWDTGELFF. The CDR3 DNA reads TGCGCCAGCAGCCAAGTAGCGATCTGGGACACCGGGGAGCTGTTTTTT.

CDR3 DNA: TGTGCCAGCAGCGTAGAGGGAGACTTCCAAGAGACCCAGTACTTC. It encodes CASSVEGDFQETQYF. The chain recombines TRBV9 with TRBJ2-5, with D maybe TRBD2 (5 bases). Between the trimmed V and J ends, which lost 0 bases and 1 base, there was a span of 10 bases. Germline V lookup: CDR1 SGDLS, CDR2 YYNGEE. The CDR3 contains 15 residues.

This clone was seen only a few times. CDR3 amino acids: CASSFTGGYEQYV. The CDR3 DNA is TGTGCCAGCTCGTTCACGGGGGGATACGAGCAGTACGTC. J is TRBJ2-7 and V is TRBV18; the match to TRBD2 covers 7 bases. V was pared by 6 bases and J by 4 bases, with 6 bases of the junction left unmatched. CDR1 and CDR2 (germline): KGHSH, LQKENI. The CDR3 length is 13 residues.

This clone came up once. The chain's CDR3 is CASSLAPGQGGYGYTF. The CDR3 coding sequence is TGTGCCAGCAGCTTAGCTCCGGGACAGGGTGGTTATGGCTACACCTTC. The V call is TRBV7-8, the J call TRBJ1-2; the match to TRBD1 covers 9 bases. In germline, CDR1 is SGHVS, CDR2 FQNEAQ. The CDR3 consists of 16 residues. V lost 0 bases, J lost 5 bases, and 7 bases stayed unmatched.

The rearrangement joins TRBV19 to TRBJ2-1; the D is unclear. Germline loops: CDR1 LNHDA, CDR2 SQIVND (reference sequence). Trimming took 7 bases from V and 0 from J, leaving 13 bases between them. The CDR3 contains 15 residues. CDR3 in amino acids: CASKSSPHSYNEQFF. The CDR3 DNA sequence: TGTGCCAGTAAGTCCAGTCCTCACTCCTACAATGAGCAGTTCTTC.

The CDR3 sequence is CASSWDEQFF. CDR3 DNA sequence: TGTGCCAGCAGCTGGGATGAGCAGTTCTTC. The V call is TRBV7-9, the J call TRBJ2-1; no firm D call. CDR1 and CDR2 from the germline V gene are SEHNR and FQNEAQ (reference sequence). The CDR3 consists of 10 residues. V was cut by 4 bases and J by 8 bases, with 3 bases left in between.

The gene calls are TRBV5-4 and TRBJ1-4; 9 positions match TRBD1. J gave up 8 bases and V 1 base, and 9 bases lay outside the gene matches. Germline assignment: CDR1 SGHNT and CDR2 YYREEE (reference sequence). The CDR3 contains 16 residues. The CDR3 nucleotides read TGTGCCAGCAGCTTGAAACAGGGGGCGTTTGGAGAAAAACTGTTTTTT. Amino acids: CASSLKQGAFGEKLFF.

The V gene is TRBV28, the J gene TRBJ2-2; D remains unclear. CDR1 is MDHEN and CDR2 is SYDVKM in the germline V gene. This CDR3 is built from 14 residues. V lost 5 bases to trimming and J lost 8 bases, with 15 bases between them. The CDR3 nucleotides are TGTGCCAGCAGTCCCCCCCCAAGGGCAGGGGAGCTGTTTTTT. This translates into CASSPPPRAGELFF.

DNA for the CDR3: TGCGCCAGCAGCCCCGGTCTAGCGGGGAGGGAGACCCAGTACTTC. Encoded protein: CASSPGLAGRETQYF. This chain uses TRBV5-1 with TRBJ2-5; 9 bases line up with TRBD2. The CDR3 consists of 15 residues. V shed 4 bases and J 5 bases; nucleotides not matched to a gene: 9. The V gene's germline CDR1 is SGHRS and CDR2 YFSETQ.

This clone was detected only a few times. The gene calls are TRBV7-2 and TRBJ1-2; no reliable D call. CDR3 length: 14 amino acids. Germline CDR1 is SGHTA and CDR2 is FQGNSA. Deletions cut 5 bases from V and 5 bases from J, with 15 bases between. CDR3: CASSHRMRDYGYTF. CDR3 in DNA: TGTGCCAGCAGCCATCGGATGCGGGATTATGGCTACACCTTC.

The chain carries TRBV5-4 and TRBJ2-7, with TRBD1 matching 9 bases. The CDR3 is made up of 14 amino acids. The germline V gene has CDR1 SGHNT and CDR2 YYREEE (reference sequence). After removal of 4 bases from V and 2 bases from J, the junction contained 4 bases not matched to a gene. Here the CDR3 reads CASSQGQGPYEQYF. The CDR3 DNA reads as TGTGCCAGCAGCCAGGGACAGGGTCCCTACGAGCAGTACTTC. Based on the CDR3 plus reference TRBV5-4 and TRBJ2-7, the full variable domain is ETGVTQSPTHLIKTRGQQVTLRCSSQSGHNTVSWYQQALGQGPQFIFQYYREEENGRGNFPPRFSGLQFPNYSSELNVNALELDDSALYLCASSQGQGPYEQYFGPGTRLTVT.